Sequencing of this T cell receptor (beta chain) was carried out in a study of metastatic and nonmetastatic thyroid tumors. On the study more broadly: Thyroid patients, malignant and benign, had repertoires compared across blood and tumor or nodule tissue.

Points on this clone: A read error may account for a junction end that differs from germline.

Every patient was untreated before thyroid surgery. MiXCR re-clonotyped the PCR reads for TCRdb. Among under 45,000 clones listed, around 16% were seen once. Germline CDR1 DFQATT, CDR2 SNEGSKA (reference sequence). This CDR3 contains 14 residues. Material for sequencing was tumor tissue. This chain joins TRBV20-1 and TRBJ2-4, with TRBD2 matching 10 bases. The clonotype originates from a female donor with papillary thyroid cancer or a benign thyroid nodule (not recorded which). Some clones in this sample may be carry-over from other donors' samples. CDR3 bases: TGCAGTGCTACCATAGCGGGGGGAAGGAACATTCAGTACTTT. Translated: CSATIAGGRNIQYF.